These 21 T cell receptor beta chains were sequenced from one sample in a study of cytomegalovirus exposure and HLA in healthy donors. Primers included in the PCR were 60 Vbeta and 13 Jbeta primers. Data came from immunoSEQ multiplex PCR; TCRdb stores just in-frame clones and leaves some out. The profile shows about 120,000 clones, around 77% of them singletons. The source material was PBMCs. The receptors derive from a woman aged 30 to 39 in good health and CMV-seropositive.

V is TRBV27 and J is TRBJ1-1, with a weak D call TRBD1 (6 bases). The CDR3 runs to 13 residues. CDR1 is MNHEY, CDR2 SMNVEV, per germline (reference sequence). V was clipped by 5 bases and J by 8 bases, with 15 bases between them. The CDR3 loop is CASSHGGRWEAFF. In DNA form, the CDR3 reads TGTGCCAGCAGTCACGGGGGGCGGTGGGAAGCTTTCTTT.

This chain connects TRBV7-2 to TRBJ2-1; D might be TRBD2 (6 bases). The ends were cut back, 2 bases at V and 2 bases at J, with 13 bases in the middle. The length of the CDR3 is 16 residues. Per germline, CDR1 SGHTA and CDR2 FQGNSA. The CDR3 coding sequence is TGTGCCAGCAGCTTATACGGGGGAGCCACCTACAATGAGCAGTTCTTC. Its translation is CASSLYGGATYNEQFF.

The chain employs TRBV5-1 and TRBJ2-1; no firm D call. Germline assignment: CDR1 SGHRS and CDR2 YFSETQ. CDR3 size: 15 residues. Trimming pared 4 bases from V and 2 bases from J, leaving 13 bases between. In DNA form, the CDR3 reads TGCGCCAGCAGCAATCAGTGGCTCACCTACAATGAGCAGTTCTTC. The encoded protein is CASSNQWLTYNEQFF.

Here the CDR3 DNA reads TGTGCCAGCAGCGCCACCGGGACAGGGGGCGTTGAGCAGTTCTTC. As protein: CASSATGTGGVEQFF. The V and J genes are TRBV9 and TRBJ2-1; 12 bases line up with TRBD1. In germline, CDR1 is SGDLS, CDR2 YYNGEE. The trim removed 3 bases at V and 9 bases at J, leaving 7 bases unmatched. The length of the CDR3 is 15 residues.

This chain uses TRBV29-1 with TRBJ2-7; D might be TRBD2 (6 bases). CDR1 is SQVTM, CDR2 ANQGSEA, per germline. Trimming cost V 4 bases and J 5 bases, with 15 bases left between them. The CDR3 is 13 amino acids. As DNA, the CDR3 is TGCAGCGTTGGATACGACCCGGGAGACGAGCAGTACTTC. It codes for CSVGYDPGDEQYF.

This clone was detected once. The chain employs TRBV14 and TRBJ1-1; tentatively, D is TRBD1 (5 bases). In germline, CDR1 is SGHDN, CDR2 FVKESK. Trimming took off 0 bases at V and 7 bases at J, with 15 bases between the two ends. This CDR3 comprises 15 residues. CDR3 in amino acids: CASSQEKAGNLEAFF. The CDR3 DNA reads TGTGCCAGCAGCCAAGAAAAGGCAGGGAATCTTGAAGCTTTCTTT.

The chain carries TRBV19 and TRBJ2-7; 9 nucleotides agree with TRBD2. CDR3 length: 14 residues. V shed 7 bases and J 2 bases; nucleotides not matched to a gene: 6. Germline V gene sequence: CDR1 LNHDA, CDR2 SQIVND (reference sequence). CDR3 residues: CASNRERGAYEQYF. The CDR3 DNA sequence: TGTGCCAGTAATAGGGAGCGGGGGGCCTACGAGCAGTACTTC.

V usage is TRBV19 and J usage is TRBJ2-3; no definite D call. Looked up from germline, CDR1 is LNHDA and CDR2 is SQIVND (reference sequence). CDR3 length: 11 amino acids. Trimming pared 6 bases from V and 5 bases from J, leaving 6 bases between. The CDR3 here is CASSIGDTQYF. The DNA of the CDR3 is TGTGCCAGTAGCATCGGAGATACGCAGTATTTT.

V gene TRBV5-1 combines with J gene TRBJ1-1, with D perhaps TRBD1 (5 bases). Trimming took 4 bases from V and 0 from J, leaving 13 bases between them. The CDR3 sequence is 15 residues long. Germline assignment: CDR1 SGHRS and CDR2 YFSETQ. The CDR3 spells CASSRSGGVNTEAFF. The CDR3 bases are TGCGCCAGCAGCCGGTCGGGGGGGGTGAACACTGAAGCTTTCTTT.

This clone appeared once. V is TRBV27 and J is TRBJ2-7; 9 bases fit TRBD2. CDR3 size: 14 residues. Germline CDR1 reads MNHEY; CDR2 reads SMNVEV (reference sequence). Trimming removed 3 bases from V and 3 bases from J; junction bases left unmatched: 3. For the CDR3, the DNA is TGTGCCAGCAGTTTTGGTAGCGGGAGCTACGAGCAGTACTTC. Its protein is CASSFGSGSYEQYF.

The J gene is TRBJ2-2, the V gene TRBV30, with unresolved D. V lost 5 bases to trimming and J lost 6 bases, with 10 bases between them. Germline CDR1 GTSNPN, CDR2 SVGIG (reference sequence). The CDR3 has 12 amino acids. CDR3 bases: TGTGCCTGGGCCTTCGGGTCCGGGGAGCTGTTTTTT. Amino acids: CAWAFGSGELFF.

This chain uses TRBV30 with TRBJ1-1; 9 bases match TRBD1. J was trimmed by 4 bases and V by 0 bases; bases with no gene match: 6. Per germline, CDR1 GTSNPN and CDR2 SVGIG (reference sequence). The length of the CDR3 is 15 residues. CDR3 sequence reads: CAWSVIQGASTEAFF. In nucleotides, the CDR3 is TGTGCCTGGAGTGTCATACAGGGGGCATCCACTGAAGCTTTCTTT.

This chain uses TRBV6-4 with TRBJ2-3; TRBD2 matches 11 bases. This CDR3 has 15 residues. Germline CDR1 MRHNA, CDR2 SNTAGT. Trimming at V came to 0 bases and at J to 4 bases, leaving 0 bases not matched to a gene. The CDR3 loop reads CASSDSSGRADTQYF. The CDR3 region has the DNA TGTGCCAGCAGTGACTCTAGCGGGAGGGCAGATACGCAGTATTTT.

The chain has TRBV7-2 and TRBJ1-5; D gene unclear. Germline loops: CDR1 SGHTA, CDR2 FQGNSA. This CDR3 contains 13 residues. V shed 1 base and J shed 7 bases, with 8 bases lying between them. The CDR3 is CASSLGLQQPQHF. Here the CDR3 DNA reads TGTGCCAGCAGCTTAGGGTTACAGCAGCCCCAGCATTTT.

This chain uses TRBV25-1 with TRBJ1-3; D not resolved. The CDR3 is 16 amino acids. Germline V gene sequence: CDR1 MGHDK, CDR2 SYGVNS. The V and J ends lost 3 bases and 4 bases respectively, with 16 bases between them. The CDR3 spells CASSDPLREAGNTIYF. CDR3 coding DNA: TGTGCCAGCAGTGACCCATTACGGGAGGCGGGAAACACCATATATTTT.

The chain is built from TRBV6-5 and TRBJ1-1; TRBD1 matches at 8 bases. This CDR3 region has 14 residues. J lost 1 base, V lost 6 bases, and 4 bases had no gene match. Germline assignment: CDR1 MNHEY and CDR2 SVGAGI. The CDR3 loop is CASRPGTGNTEAFF. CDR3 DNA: TGTGCCAGCAGACCCGGGACAGGGAACACTGAAGCTTTCTTT.

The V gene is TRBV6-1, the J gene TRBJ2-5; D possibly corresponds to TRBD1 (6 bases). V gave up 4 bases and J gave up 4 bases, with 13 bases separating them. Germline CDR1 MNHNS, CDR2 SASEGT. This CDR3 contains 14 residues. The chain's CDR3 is CASSATGFSETQYF. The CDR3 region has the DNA TGTGCCAGCAGTGCCACAGGGTTCTCAGAGACCCAGTACTTC.

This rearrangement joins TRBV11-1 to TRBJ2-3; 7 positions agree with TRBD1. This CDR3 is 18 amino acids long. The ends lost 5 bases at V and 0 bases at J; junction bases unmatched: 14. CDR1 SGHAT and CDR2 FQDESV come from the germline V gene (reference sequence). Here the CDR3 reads CASSPRSPGQRSTDTQYF. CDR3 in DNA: TGTGCCAGCAGCCCACGCAGTCCGGGACAGAGAAGCACAGATACGCAGTATTTT. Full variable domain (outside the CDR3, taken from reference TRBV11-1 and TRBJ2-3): EAEVAQSPRYKITEKSQAVAFWCDPISGHATLYWYRQILGQGPELLVQFQDESVVDDSQLPKDRFSAERLKGVDSTLKIQPAELGDSAMYLCASSPRSPGQRSTDTQYFGPGTRLTVL.

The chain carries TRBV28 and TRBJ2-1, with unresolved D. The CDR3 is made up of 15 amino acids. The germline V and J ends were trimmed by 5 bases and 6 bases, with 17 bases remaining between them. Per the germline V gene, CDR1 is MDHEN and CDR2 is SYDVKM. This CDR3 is CASSPPVDSGNEQFF. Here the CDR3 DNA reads TGTGCCAGCAGTCCGCCCGTGGATTCGGGCAATGAGCAGTTCTTC.

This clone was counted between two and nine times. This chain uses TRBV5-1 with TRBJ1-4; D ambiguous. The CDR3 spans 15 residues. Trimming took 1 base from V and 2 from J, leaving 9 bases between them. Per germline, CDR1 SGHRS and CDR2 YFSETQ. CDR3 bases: TGCGCCAGCAGCTTGAGGCGCGGGACTAATGAAAAACTGTTTTTT. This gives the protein CASSLRRGTNEKLFF.

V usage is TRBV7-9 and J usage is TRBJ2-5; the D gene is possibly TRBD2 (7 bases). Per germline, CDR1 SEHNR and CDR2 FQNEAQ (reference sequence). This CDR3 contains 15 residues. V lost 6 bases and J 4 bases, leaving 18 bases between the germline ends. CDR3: CASRKRGGQGETQYF. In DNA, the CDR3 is TGTGCCAGCAGAAAGAGGGGGGGCCAGGGAGAGACCCAGTACTTC.